What follows describes a single TCR beta chain. Its antigen is undetermined. Measured with immunoSEQ multiplex PCR; TCRdb has only the in-frame clones, and not every one. Among 130,000 or so clones listed, approximately 90% were seen once. J was trimmed by 2 bases and V by 10 bases; bases with no gene match: 16. Per the germline V gene, CDR1 is SGHVS and CDR2 is FQNEAQ. CDR3 length equals 17 residues. The data belong to a study of T cell responses to AZD1222 COVID-19 vaccine. General study points: Sampling that yielded the repertoires occurred only after the peak T cell response.

Material: peripheral blood, obtained on day 0 of AZD1222 vaccination. The clonotype comes from an adult in good health. The genes are TRBV7-8 and TRBJ1-2, with 10 positions matching TRBD1. For the CDR3, the DNA is TGTGCCACCACAGACAAATTGCCGGGACAGGGGAACTATGGCTACACCTTC. This codes for CATTDKLPGQGNYGYTF.